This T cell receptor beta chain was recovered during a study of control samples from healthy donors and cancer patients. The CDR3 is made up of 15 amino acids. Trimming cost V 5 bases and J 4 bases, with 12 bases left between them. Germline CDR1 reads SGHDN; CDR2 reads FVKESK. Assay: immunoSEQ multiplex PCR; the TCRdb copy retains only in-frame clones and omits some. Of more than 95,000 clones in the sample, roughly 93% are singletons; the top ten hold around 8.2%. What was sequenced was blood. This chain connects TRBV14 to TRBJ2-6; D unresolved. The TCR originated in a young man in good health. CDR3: CASSLSPSGANVLTF. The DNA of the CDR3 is TGTGCCAGCAGCTTGTCTCCCTCCGGGGCCAACGTCCTGACTTTC. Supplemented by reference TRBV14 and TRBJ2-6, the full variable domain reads EAGVTQFPSHSVIEKGQTVTLRCDPISGHDNLYWYRRVMGKEIKFLLHFVKESKQDESGMPNNRFLAERTGGTYSTLKVQPAELEDSGVYFCASSLSPSGANVLTFGAGSRLTVL.